This TCR beta chain was retrieved from a study of CD8 T cells in Susac syndrome. The ends lost 4 bases at V and 4 bases at J; junction bases unmatched: 10. The CDR3 loop spans 17 amino acids. Per germline, CDR1 SGDLS and CDR2 YYNGEE. Sequencing of TCR beta was undertaken in CD8+ and CD4+ T cells derived from blood. Stable or active relapsing-remitting multiple sclerosis, untreated and meeting revised McDonald criteria, defined the controls. The authors negatively isolated CD8+ and CD4+ T cells and FACS-enriched TEMRA cells. Random hexamers were used to reverse transcribe the RNA input (roughly 0.5 to 1 ug). The method of amplification for TCR beta CDR3 was immunoSEQ multiplex PCR, covering 54 Vbeta and 13 Jbeta. TCRdb called the immunoSEQ multiplex PCR reads again in MiXCR, with one record for every CDR3 protein. Here the sample spans over 150,000 distinct CDR3 sequences, approximately 93% being singletons.

The sample comprised CD4+ T cells from PBMCs. This sequence joins TRBV9 and TRBJ2-1, with 11 bases identical to TRBD2. The receptor was derived from a human donor with multiple sclerosis. The CDR3 DNA reads as TGTGCCAGCAGCCCCTTTTCCGGGACTAGCGGTTACAATGAGCAGTTCTTC. This codes for CASSPFSGTSGYNEQFF.